The text below deals with one TCR beta chain. The read comes to an end 3 residues before the CDR3 does, leaving the germline J gene to fill in the end. The data belong to a study of T cells in women clearing cervical HPV infection. About the research overall: Control women cleared a single incident HPV16 infection within 12 months.

HPV was found by MY09/MY11 PCR and dot-blot genotyping. Repertoires were generated with immunoSEQ multiplex PCR, while TCRdb's copy carries only in-frame clones and drops some. The listing contains around 28,000 clones. The CDR3 spans 14 residues. With 4 bases clipped from V and 5 bases from J, the junction kept 7 bases outside the gene matches. The germline CDR1 and CDR2 sequences are SGHRS and YFSETQ. The J gene is TRBJ2-3, the V gene TRBV5-1; 7 bases match TRBD2. This TCR came from a woman between 18 and 70 years old with a cervical HPV16 infection that either progressed to CIN3+ or cleared (not recorded which). Sequenced input: blood buffy coat. Incomplete CDR3 DNA: TGCGCCAGCAGCCCCAGCGGGACGGTAGATACG. Protein sequence: CASSPSGTVDT. The whole CDR3 is CASSPSGTVDTQYF.